This TCR beta chain was sequenced for a study of cytomegalovirus exposure and HLA in healthy donors listed by TCRdb under 2017. Regarding the complete study: In an earlier analysis of around 540 of the donors, 250 to 350 Gb of sequence data and some 120 million unique TCR beta sequences from approximately 180 million T cells were reported. Every repertoire in the discovery cohort had been generated on one and the same sequencing platform. In the later analysis, no new phenotypic data were used to find candidate immune exposures; instead, reliance was placed on TCR beta sequences and their occurrence across donors. The study used immunosequencing to profile the T cell repertoires of several hundred subjects and linked those repertoires to cytomegalovirus serostatus. Roughly 300 gigabases of sequencing data and around 85 million unique TCR sequences made up an early release that covered approximately 700 HLA-typed donors. Among some 410 genotyped donors of the cohort, an average of about 220,000 unique TCR beta nucleotide sequences was sequenced per donor, of which 15% to 20% were non-productive. The study combined high-throughput TCR immunosequencing, statistical association of individual TCRs with disease status, and machine learning to predict cytomegalovirus infection status. Alongside the repertoire data, information on donor age, sex, ethnicity and CMV serostatus was compiled. The study aimed to test whether signatures of past pathogen exposure could be identified by cataloging public T cell receptors. The number of donors typed differed by locus, with roughly 620-630 for A, B, C, DRB1 and DQB1, around 560 for DQA1, about 610 for DPA1, and some 450 for DPB1. Roughly 5 DR-DQ haplotypes were treated as single units for association and clustering because of strong linkage in the cohort. Along with the roughly 670-subject first cohort, a separate validation cohort of around 110 different subjects was used. HLA typing covered class I and class II loci at four-digit resolution. A later analysis re-analyzed previously published TCR beta repertoires from 550 to 700 donors and added high-resolution HLA genotyping to study TCR occurrence patterns. In a later genetic analysis, genome-wide SNP genotypes for about 55% of the roughly 700 donors were used, and that subset was treated as a discovery cohort. To decide whether each TCR beta V gene segment behaved as functional or pseudogenic, an earlier analysis of over 500 of the donors relied on high-throughput TCR beta sequencing. Of the approximately 400 genotyped donors, 81% fell in the genetic ancestry cluster associated with self-reported Caucasian donors. Points the paper makes about the study in general: Strong co-occurrence of HLA alleles, especially DR and DQ, made assigning TCR associations to individual alleles difficult. In a later analysis, the rate of TCR association differed among HLA loci, with DRB1 alleles having the most associated TCRs and HLA-C alleles having the fewest. A later analysis associated 17,000 or so TCR beta sequences with specific HLA alleles at a false discovery rate of 0.05. In an earlier analysis of about 540 of the donors, most TCR beta V segments were observed in productive rearrangements about 90% or about 30% of the time, broadly matching IMGT annotations. Only TCR beta chains were sequenced in this cohort, and the absence of alpha or paired-chain data limited detectable features. Because counts were too low, under 20 rarely observed V segments, including chromosome 9 orphons, were left out of the earlier analysis of some 600 of the donors. Linkage disequilibrium might explain the correlated functional status among segregating V segments, but an unknown experimental factor could not be ruled out. In a later analysis, several top co-occurrence clusters were reported to appear linked to parvovirus B19, influenza, CMV and Epstein-Barr virus. The authors suggested that the approach could potentially be extended to other disease states and immunological phenotypes. Some IMGT-functional V segments, including TRBV6-2 and TRBV6-3, could not be distinguished by the 87-base-pair reads and were therefore excluded. The presence/absence analyses assumed that sequencing depth was roughly uniform across donors, and that assumption may not be true. Because HLA typing was missing for some donors at each locus, association tests included only the typed subset. In the study, some 180 TCR beta chains were listed as associated with cytomegalovirus. While some public TCRs were present in many individuals, most TCR sequences turned up only very rarely across donors. A further reported finding was that TCR beta sequences accurately predicted the HLA-A and HLA-B alleles for most subjects in the first cohort. The classifier was reported to diagnose cytomegalovirus status with high specificity and sensitivity in both the original and validation cohorts. In a later analysis, HLA-associated TCR beta chains showed more clonal expansion and lower generation probabilities than non-associated chains that were equally common. A later genetic analysis reported fewer N-insertions in productive TCRs among donors in an Asian-associated ancestry cluster than the roughly 720-donor mean. A later analysis found that most CMV-associated TCR beta chains appeared HLA-restricted, with HLA associations seemingly driven largely by CMV exposure. The sequencing pipeline was judged likely to have produced a cluster of highly shared sequence variants as a technical artifact. A few of the identified cytomegalovirus-associated TCR beta chains were confirmed in vitro to be specific for cytomegalovirus antigens. An association between a missense DCLRE1C variant and V-gene and J-gene trimming of TCR beta chains was found in a later genetic analysis and replicated in an independent cohort. CMV serostatus was the only immune exposure information available for the cohort.

This clone appeared a single time. The antigen it binds to is not known. No much larger clone is present one base from it, and per-base qualities are unavailable. The library was generated by the immunoSEQ multiplex PCR assay. A mixture of 60 forward primers for TCR Vbeta segments and 13 reverse primers for TCR Jbeta segments was used in the multiplex PCR. The CDR3 region of rearranged TCR beta genes was amplified from genomic DNA by a multiplex PCR assay. The amplified TCR beta libraries were sequenced on the Illumina HiSeq System as 87-base-pair reads. Per the authors' processing: Across the 700 or so repertoires, a later analysis counted some 80 million unique TCR beta chains, approximately 10 million of which were shared by at least two donors. A nearest-neighbor algorithm error-corrected the raw reads and collapsed the reads into unique sequences, merging closely related sequences to remove PCR and sequencing errors. Alignment of CDR3 sequences to IMGT reference sequences was used to assign V, D and J gene segments. For a sequence to be retained, a match of at least six nucleotides to both a V gene segment and a J gene segment was required. Rearrangements were called productive when the CDR3 lacked stop codons and stayed in frame with V and J; all others were non-productive. Following IMGT convention, CDR3 was defined as the stretch from the second conserved V-encoded cysteine to the conserved J-encoded phenylalanine. Sequences without an unambiguous match to a single V gene segment were excluded from the earlier analysis of several hundred of the donors. In an earlier analysis of several hundred of the donors, a V segment was called functional when productive rearrangements were above 56.7%, and segregating when the standard deviation between donors exceeded 5%. A statistical classification framework was built for diagnosing cytomegalovirus status from the catalog of TCR beta chain sequences. In a later analysis, TCR nucleotide sequences were compared against IMGT/GENE-DB human TR gene sequences so that V and J genes could be assigned. A later analysis assigned CDR3 sequences and most-parsimonious VDJ recombination scenarios with the TCRdist pipeline. A later analysis defined each TCR beta chain by its CDR3 amino acid sequence plus V-gene family, and excluded reads lacking a unique V-gene family. In a later analysis, 450 to 600 highly shared, low-generation-probability nucleotide sequences were removed to address suspected cross-contamination and a sequencing artifact. In a later analysis, a clonal expansion index was calculated for each public chain from normalized within-repertoire ranks of inferred template counts. A later analysis computed generation probabilities with a VDJ recombination model fitted to out-of-frame rearrangements, and checked the results against IGoR. In a later analysis, hypergeometric tests were used to score TCR-TCR, TCR-HLA and TCR-CMV co-occurrence, with a repertoire-size bias correction applied to TCR pairs. To estimate false discovery rates, a later analysis permuted the HLA or CMV assignments 20 times. In a later analysis, co-occurring TCRs were grouped using DBSCAN, and TCRdist sequence similarity was added for clustering within HLA-allele-positive subsets. Repertoires with fewer than 30,000 or more than 120,000 public chains were left out of co-occurrence clustering, as were roughly five repertoires with anomalous nucleotide sharing. Here the immuneACCESS table is served through TCRdb, limited to in-frame sequences with V and J called. Missing clones are a known gap in these copies; in checked studies unresolved V genes cover under half, and the rest lacks a known reason. V, J and clone size reflect that table, while D and trimming were determined from the DNA. The sample yields roughly 170,000 clones; around 80% were counted once. The top ten hold 13% of the sample.

The cysteine opens and the phenylalanine closes a CDR3 of 10 amino acids. The only DNA kept is the CDR3, 30 bases in frame from the first base. The germline V gene specifies SGHTS as CDR1 and YDEGEE as CDR2. V is pared back by 4 bases and J by 5 bases, with 3 bases lying between the germline termini. The cohort comprised more than 550 healthy bone marrow donors. All cohort members were sampled while nominally healthy, although unrecorded immune exposures were likely present. The donor tested CMV seropositive, placing the donor among the 289 seropositive members of the cohort. A peripheral blood sample was provided by each donor, and peripheral blood mononuclear cells were used for TCR beta sequencing. The Qiagen DNeasy Blood Extraction Kit was used to extract genomic DNA from the blood cell samples.

This sequence was found in a woman in her forties or fifties in good health and CMV-seropositive. The rearranged chain carries TRBV5-8 and TRBJ2-5, with no reliable assignment of the D segment. Source material: PBMCs. CDR3 sequence: CASSRETQYF. The bases read TGTGCCAGCAGCCGTGAGACCCAGTACTTC.